This T cell receptor beta chain was found in a study of blood T cell repertoires in COVID-19. About the study: The study drew acute and convalescent COVID-19 samples from the United States, Italy and Spain. T cells, B-cell-depleted T cells, or PBMCs provided the cDNA or gDNA that served as material.

The V and J ends lost 0 bases and 10 bases respectively, with 13 bases between them. CDR3 length equals 14 residues. From germline, CDR1 is LNHNV and CDR2 YYDKDF (reference sequence). Study processing details: How many nucleated cells were present was estimated from reference gene primer amplification. The data were produced by immunoSEQ multiplex PCR, yet TCRdb's version contains in-frame clones alone and is incomplete. V, J and clone size are those of that table, while D and trimming were read from the DNA. The table lists roughly 280,000 clones, about nine tenths of them singletons, with 2% to 2.5% in the top ten.

The specimen sequenced was peripheral blood. The receptor was derived from a man between 45 and 60 years old with acute or convalescent COVID-19. The V and J genes are TRBV15 and TRBJ2-1, with a tentative D call TRBD2 (7 bases). In DNA form, the CDR3 reads TGTGCCACCAGCAGAGATCCTTCGGGGGGCGAGCAGTTCTTC. The encoded protein is CATSRDPSGGEQFF. Looking up the rest from reference TRBV15 and TRBJ2-1 gives the full variable domain: DAMVIQNPRYQVTQFGKPVTLSCSQTLNHNVMYWYQQKSSQAPKLLFHYYDKDFNNEADTPDNFQSRRPNTSFCFLDIRSPGLGDTAMYLCATSRDPSGGEQFFGPGTRLTVL.